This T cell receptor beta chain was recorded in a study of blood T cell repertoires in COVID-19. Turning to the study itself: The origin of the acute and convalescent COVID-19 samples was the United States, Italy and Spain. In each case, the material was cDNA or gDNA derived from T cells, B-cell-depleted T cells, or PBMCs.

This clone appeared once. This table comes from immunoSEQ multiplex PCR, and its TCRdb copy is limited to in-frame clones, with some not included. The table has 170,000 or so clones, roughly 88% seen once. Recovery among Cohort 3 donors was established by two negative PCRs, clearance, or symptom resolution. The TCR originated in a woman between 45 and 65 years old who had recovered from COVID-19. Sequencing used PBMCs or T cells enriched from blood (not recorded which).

The CDR3 DNA reads as TGTGCCAGCTCCCGTGGAGGGGAACAGTACCAAGAGACCCAGTACTTC. Encoded protein: CASSRGGEQYQETQYF. The chain has TRBV27 and TRBJ2-5; TRBD2 is a possible D gene (6 bases). The V and J ends lost 8 bases and 0 bases respectively, with 19 bases between them. The CDR3 runs to 16 residues. CDR1 is MNHEY and CDR2 is SMNVEV in the germline V gene (reference sequence).